The rows below give T cell receptor beta chains drawn from one sample of a study of PD-1 blockade in classical Hodgkin lymphoma. Profiling relied on immunoSEQ multiplex PCR, and the TCRdb table lists in-frame clones only, not all of them. The repertoire includes about 93,000 clones, roughly 78% of them detected once, and 8% to 9.5% sits in the top ten. This specimen consisted of peripheral blood mononuclear cells (PBMCs), obtained before the fourth cycle of nivolumab. Receptor source: a human donor with classical Hodgkin lymphoma. Each CDR3 is given with its conserved first and last residue. Each record gives: D gene, clone size, J gene, V gene, CDR3 DNA, CDR3 protein. D genes are given only for firm matches. The size field is filled for only some rows; it gives once, few, many or a size class.

D gene: NA
clone size: NA
J gene: TRBJ1-1
V gene: TRBV9
CDR3 DNA: TGTGCCAGCAGCGGTGACAGTTATGGCACTGAAGCTTTCTTT
CDR3 protein: CASSGDSYGTEAFF

D gene: TRBD2
clone size: NA
J gene: TRBJ2-1
V gene: TRBV19
CDR3 DNA: TGTGCCAGTAGTACAAGACTAGCGGTCCCAAGCTCCTACAATGAGCAGTTCTTC
CDR3 protein: CASSTRLAVPSSYNEQFF

D gene: TRBD1
clone size: NA
J gene: TRBJ2-1
V gene: TRBV5-1
CDR3 DNA: TGCGCCAGCAGCTTAACGGACAGGGGGTACAATGAGCAGTTCTTC
CDR3 protein: CASSLTDRGYNEQFF

D gene: NA
clone size: few
J gene: TRBJ1-2
V gene: TRBV7-9
CDR3 DNA: TGTGCCAGCAGCTTAGCGGGGGGATATGGCTACACCTTC
CDR3 protein: CASSLAGGYGYTF

D gene: NA
clone size: NA
J gene: TRBJ1-3
V gene: TRBV7-9
CDR3 DNA: TGTGCCAGCAGCTTAGCCGAGTGGGGCACCATATATTTT
CDR3 protein: CASSLAEWGTIYF

D gene: NA
clone size: NA
J gene: TRBJ1-1
V gene: TRBV6-1
CDR3 DNA: TGTGCCAGCAGTCCCCGGGGATTCTATGAAGCTTTCTTT
CDR3 protein: CASSPRGFYEAFF

D gene: TRBD1
clone size: NA
J gene: TRBJ1-5
V gene: TRBV19
CDR3 DNA: TGTGCCAGTAGTCTCGACAGGGGTTCGGGCAATCAGCCCCAGCATTTT
CDR3 protein: CASSLDRGSGNQPQHF

D gene: NA
clone size: NA
J gene: TRBJ1-4
V gene: TRBV6-5
CDR3 DNA: TGTGCCAGCAGTTACTCTAGTGGGGGAGGTGAAAAACTGTTTTTT
CDR3 protein: CASSYSSGGGEKLFF

D gene: NA
clone size: NA
J gene: TRBJ2-1
V gene: TRBV10-3
CDR3 DNA: TGTGCCATCAGTGAGCCTGGACACGCTAAATACAATGAGCAGTTCTTC
CDR3 protein: CAISEPGHAKYNEQFF

D gene: NA
clone size: NA
J gene: TRBJ2-5
V gene: TRBV9
CDR3 DNA: TGTGCCAGCAGCGTAGGCCCAGAAGTTTATGGGGAGACCCAGTACTTC
CDR3 protein: CASSVGPEVYGETQYF

D gene: NA
clone size: NA
J gene: TRBJ2-3
V gene: TRBV28
CDR3 DNA: TGTGCCAGCAGTTTATTTAGCACAGATACGCAGTATTTT
CDR3 protein: CASSLFSTDTQYF

D gene: NA
clone size: NA
J gene: TRBJ2-7
V gene: TRBV7-6
CDR3 DNA: TGTGCCAGCAGTGAAGGGTTCGCTTACGAGCAGTACTTC
CDR3 protein: CASSEGFAYEQYF

D gene: TRBD2
clone size: NA
J gene: TRBJ2-5
V gene: TRBV9
CDR3 DNA: TGTGCCAGCAGCGTAGGGCCTAGCGGGAGTACGGAGACCCAGTACTTC
CDR3 protein: CASSVGPSGSTETQYF

D gene: NA
clone size: NA
J gene: TRBJ1-1
V gene: TRBV4-3
CDR3 DNA: TGCGCCAGCAGCCAAGACGACAGGATAAACACTGAAGCTTTCTTT
CDR3 protein: CASSQDDRINTEAFF

D gene: NA
clone size: few
J gene: TRBJ1-4
V gene: TRBV2
CDR3 DNA: TGTGCCAGCAGTGAGGCAGTGGGTAGCTGGGGTGAAAAACTGTTTTTT
CDR3 protein: CASSEAVGSWGEKLFF

D gene: NA
clone size: NA
J gene: TRBJ1-4
V gene: TRBV9
CDR3 DNA: TGTGCCAGCAGCGCCTGGACGGGAAATAATGAAAAACTGTTTTTT
CDR3 protein: CASSAWTGNNEKLFF

D gene: NA
clone size: NA
J gene: TRBJ2-7
V gene: TRBV7-2
CDR3 DNA: TGTGCCAGCAGCTTAGCGGGAGGCCCTCAGTACTTC
CDR3 protein: CASSLAGGPQYF

D gene: NA
clone size: once
J gene: TRBJ1-1
V gene: TRBV7-3
CDR3 DNA: TGTGCCAGCAGCTCCACAGGAAACACTGAAGCTTTCTTT
CDR3 protein: CASSSTGNTEAFF

D gene: TRBD1
clone size: NA
J gene: TRBJ1-2
V gene: TRBV2
CDR3 DNA: TGTGCCAGCAGTGACGGGACAGGGGTGAATGGCTACACCTTC
CDR3 protein: CASSDGTGVNGYTF

D gene: NA
clone size: NA
J gene: TRBJ2-7
V gene: TRBV18
CDR3 DNA: TGTGCCAGCTCACTGGACAGTCGGTACGAGCAGTACTTC
CDR3 protein: CASSLDSRYEQYF

D gene: TRBD1
clone size: NA
J gene: TRBJ2-3
V gene: TRBV4-1
CDR3 DNA: TGCGCCAGCAGCTACGGGACAGGGGAGGGTACAGATACGCAGTATTTT
CDR3 protein: CASSYGTGEGTDTQYF

D gene: NA
clone size: NA
J gene: TRBJ1-2
V gene: TRBV7-2
CDR3 DNA: TGTGCCAGCAGCTTAGGTTTGGGGGCTGGCTACACCTTC
CDR3 protein: CASSLGLGAGYTF

D gene: NA
clone size: NA
J gene: TRBJ2-7
V gene: TRBV7-9
CDR3 DNA: TGTGCCAGCAGCTTAGCCGGGACGCAGTACTTC
CDR3 protein: CASSLAGTQYF

D gene: NA
clone size: once
J gene: TRBJ2-7
V gene: TRBV29-1
CDR3 DNA: TGCAGCGCCACGGGGCAGGGAGCCTACGAGCAGTACTTC
CDR3 protein: CSATGQGAYEQYF

D gene: TRBD1
clone size: NA
J gene: TRBJ1-4
V gene: TRBV2
CDR3 DNA: TGTGTCAGCAGTGTTCAGGGGGCGGAAAAACTGTTTTTT
CDR3 protein: CVSSVQGAEKLFF

D gene: NA
clone size: few
J gene: TRBJ1-1
V gene: TRBV18
CDR3 DNA: TGTGCCAGCTCAGCGACAGGGAACACTGAAGCTTTCTTT
CDR3 protein: CASSATGNTEAFF

D gene: TRBD1
clone size: NA
J gene: TRBJ2-1
V gene: TRBV27
CDR3 DNA: TGTGCCAGCAGTACCTGGACAGGAGAAAATGAGCAGTTCTTC
CDR3 protein: CASSTWTGENEQFF

D gene: NA
clone size: NA
J gene: TRBJ1-2
V gene: TRBV6-5
CDR3 DNA: TGTGCCAGCAGTTACTCGAGTGGGTATGGCTATGGCTACACCTTC
CDR3 protein: CASSYSSGYGYGYTF

D gene: TRBD1
clone size: NA
J gene: TRBJ2-7
V gene: TRBV12-5
CDR3 DNA: TGTGCTAGTGGTAAGCAGGGGGCCTACGAGCAGTACTTC
CDR3 protein: CASGKQGAYEQYF

D gene: NA
clone size: few
J gene: TRBJ2-1
V gene: TRBV12-2
CDR3 DNA: TGTGCAAGTCGCTTACCAGGACAGGGTTATAATGAGCAGTTCTTC
CDR3 protein: CASRLPGQGYNEQFF

D gene: NA
clone size: NA
J gene: TRBJ2-1
V gene: TRBV5-4
CDR3 DNA: TGTGCCAGCAGCTTGGGGAGCGGACCATACAATGAGCAGTTCTTC
CDR3 protein: CASSLGSGPYNEQFF

D gene: NA
clone size: once
J gene: TRBJ1-2
V gene: TRBV5-6
CDR3 DNA: TGTGCCAGCAGCTTTTGGATAGGGGGGCTCTTTGGTGGCTACACCTTC
CDR3 protein: CASSFWIGGLFGGYTF

D gene: NA
clone size: NA
J gene: TRBJ1-1
V gene: TRBV6-5
CDR3 DNA: TGTGCCAGCAGATCTAACCGGAACACTGAAGCTTTCTTT
CDR3 protein: CASRSNRNTEAFF

D gene: TRBD1
clone size: NA
J gene: TRBJ2-7
V gene: TRBV6-5
CDR3 DNA: TGTGCCAGCAGTCGGGACAGGGTCGGACGGTACGAGCAGTACTTC
CDR3 protein: CASSRDRVGRYEQYF

D gene: NA
clone size: NA
J gene: TRBJ2-1
V gene: TRBV7-2
CDR3 DNA: TGTGCCAGCAGCTTAAGTGTTGAGCGGGAGCAGTTCTTC
CDR3 protein: CASSLSVEREQFF

D gene: NA
clone size: NA
J gene: TRBJ2-2
V gene: TRBV11-2
CDR3 DNA: TGTGCCAGCAGCTTAGAGGGTTTAGCCGGAGGTGGAACCGGGGAGCTGTTTTTT
CDR3 protein: CASSLEGLAGGGTGELFF

D gene: NA
clone size: NA
J gene: TRBJ2-2
V gene: TRBV19
CDR3 DNA: TGTGCCAGTAGTATGGTCTATCCCGGGGAGCTGTTTTTT
CDR3 protein: CASSMVYPGELFF

D gene: TRBD1
clone size: NA
J gene: TRBJ1-1
V gene: TRBV5-4
CDR3 DNA: TGTGCCAGCAGCCCGATGGACAGGGAGAACACTGAAGCTTTCTTT
CDR3 protein: CASSPMDRENTEAFF

D gene: NA
clone size: NA
J gene: TRBJ2-1
V gene: TRBV10-3
CDR3 DNA: TGTGCCATCAGTGGGGGAAACTACAATGAGCAGTTCTTC
CDR3 protein: CAISGGNYNEQFF

D gene: NA
clone size: NA
J gene: TRBJ2-1
V gene: TRBV5-1
CDR3 DNA: TGCGCCAGCAGCTTGGGGCAGGGGTCCTACAATGAGCAGTTCTTC
CDR3 protein: CASSLGQGSYNEQFF

D gene: TRBD1
clone size: NA
J gene: TRBJ1-2
V gene: TRBV6-4
CDR3 DNA: TGTGCCAGCAGGGCATCTGACAGGGTGGATGGCTACACCTTC
CDR3 protein: CASRASDRVDGYTF

D gene: NA
clone size: NA
J gene: TRBJ1-1
V gene: TRBV7-9
CDR3 DNA: TGTGCCAGCAGCTCCTCTTCAGGGTCAGCTTTCTTT
CDR3 protein: CASSSSSGSAFF

D gene: TRBD2
clone size: NA
J gene: TRBJ2-5
V gene: TRBV29-1
CDR3 DNA: TGCAGCGTTCAACCGGGACTAGCGGGGAGAGAGACCCAGTACTTC
CDR3 protein: CSVQPGLAGRETQYF

D gene: NA
clone size: NA
J gene: TRBJ2-1
V gene: TRBV7-2
CDR3 DNA: TGTGCCAGCAGCTTAACTCAGGGCGGCATCAATGAGCAGTTCTTC
CDR3 protein: CASSLTQGGINEQFF

D gene: NA
clone size: NA
J gene: TRBJ1-5
V gene: TRBV2
CDR3 DNA: TGTGCCAGCAGTGAAGGTACAGGGTTTCAGCCCCAGCATTTT
CDR3 protein: CASSEGTGFQPQHF